This TCR beta chain is drawn from a study of T cell responses to AZD1222 COVID-19 vaccine. General study points: Baseline antibody screening turned up just a handful of seropositive AZD1222 recipients. Donors in the cohort were predominantly white British and more often female, and clonal diversity was possibly underestimated.

The method was immunoSEQ multiplex PCR; TCRdb's version includes in-frame clones alone and lacks a portion of them. This sample carries over 120,000 clones, 90% to 95% of them seen once, and the ten largest clones take approximately 12%. Germline V lookup: CDR1 MDHEN, CDR2 SYDVKM. CDR3 size: 16 residues. V was clipped by 0 bases and J by 4 bases; unmatched bases: 9. A word on this clone: As yet, its antigen is unknown.

The genes are TRBV28 and TRBJ2-7, with 7 bases lining up with TRBD1. Specimen: peripheral blood, collected after recovery from COVID-19. This TCR was sampled from an adult who had recovered from COVID-19. CDR3 sequence (DNA): TGTGCCAGCAGTTTATGGGACACAGGGGTGCTATACGAGCAGTACTTC. Its protein product is CASSLWDTGVLYEQYF.